This T cell receptor beta chain emerged from a study of T-cell memory formation after mild COVID-19. Overall study results and limits: Among clones peaking at day 37 in the second wave, SARS-CoV-2 specificity remained unconfirmed. Memory cells collected pre-infection included some clones that later responded, suggesting cross-reactive memory joined. CD4/CD8 balance held among clones contracting day 15 to 85, and later expanders leaned CD4+.

This CDR3 is built from 16 residues. CDR1 and CDR2 (germline): SSHAT, FNYEAQ (reference sequence). MiXCR, run by TCRdb on the 5' RACE reads, gives a single entry per CDR3 protein. The sample consists of around 420,000 distinct CDR3 sequences, about 24% of them appearing once. A few counts support this clonotype. Antigen unknown. The junction does not match germline at one end; this may be a read error. The rearrangement uses TRBV7-7 and TRBJ2-1, with 9 bases that match TRBD2. The TCR comes from an adult woman who had mild COVID-19 (a few samples of this study predate the infection). Cell type and time point are not known. The sample taken for sequencing was PBMCs or a T cell subset sorted from them (not recorded which). CDR3 sequence: CASSTRSGSSYNEQFF. The CDR3 nucleotides are TGTGCTAGCAGCACCCGTAGCGGGAGCTCCTACAATGAGCAGTTCTTC.